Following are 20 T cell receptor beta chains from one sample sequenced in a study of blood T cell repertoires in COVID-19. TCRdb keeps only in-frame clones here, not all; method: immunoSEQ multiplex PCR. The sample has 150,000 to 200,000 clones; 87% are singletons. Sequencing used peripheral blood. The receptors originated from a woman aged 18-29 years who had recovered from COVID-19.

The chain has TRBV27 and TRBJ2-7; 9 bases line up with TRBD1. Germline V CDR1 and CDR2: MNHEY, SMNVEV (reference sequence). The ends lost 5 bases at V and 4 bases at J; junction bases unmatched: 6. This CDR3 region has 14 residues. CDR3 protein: CASSPGTGLYEQYF. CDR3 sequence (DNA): TGTGCCAGCAGTCCTGGGACAGGGTTATACGAGCAGTACTTC.

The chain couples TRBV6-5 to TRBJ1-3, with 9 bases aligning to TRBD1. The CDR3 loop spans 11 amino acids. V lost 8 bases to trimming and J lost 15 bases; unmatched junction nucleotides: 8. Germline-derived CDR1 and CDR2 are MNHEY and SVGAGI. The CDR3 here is CASGRTGVEYF. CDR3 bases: TGTGCCAGCGGGAGGACAGGGGTGGAATATTTT.

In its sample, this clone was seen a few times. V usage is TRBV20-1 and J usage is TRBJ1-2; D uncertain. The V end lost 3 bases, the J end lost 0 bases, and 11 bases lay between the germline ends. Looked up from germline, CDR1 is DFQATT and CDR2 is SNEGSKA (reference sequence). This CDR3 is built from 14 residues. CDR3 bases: TGCAGTGCTAGTAACGAGGAAACTAACTATGGCTACACCTTC. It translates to CSASNEETNYGYTF.

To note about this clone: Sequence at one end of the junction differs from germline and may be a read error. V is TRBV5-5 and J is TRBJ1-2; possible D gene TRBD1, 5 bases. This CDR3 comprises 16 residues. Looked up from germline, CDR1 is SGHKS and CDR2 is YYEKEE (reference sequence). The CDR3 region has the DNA TGTGCCAGCAGCTTGGCCGTGGGGACTAGACCCTATGGCTACGCCTTC. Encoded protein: CASSLAVGTRPYGYAF.

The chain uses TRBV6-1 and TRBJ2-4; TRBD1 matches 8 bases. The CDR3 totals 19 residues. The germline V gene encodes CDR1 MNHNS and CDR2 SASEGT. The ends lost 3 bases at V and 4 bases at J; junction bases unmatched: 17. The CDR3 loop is CASSEALGGIDRGKNIQYF. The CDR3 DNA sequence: TGTGCCAGCAGTGAGGCCCTAGGGGGGATCGACAGGGGAAAAAACATTCAGTACTTC.

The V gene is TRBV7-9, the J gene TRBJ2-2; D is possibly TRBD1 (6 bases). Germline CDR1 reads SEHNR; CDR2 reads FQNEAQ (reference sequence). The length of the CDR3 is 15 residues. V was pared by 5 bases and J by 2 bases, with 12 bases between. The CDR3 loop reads CASSPGQINTGELFF. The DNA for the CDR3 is TGTGCCAGCAGCCCCGGACAGATAAACACCGGGGAGCTGTTTTTT.

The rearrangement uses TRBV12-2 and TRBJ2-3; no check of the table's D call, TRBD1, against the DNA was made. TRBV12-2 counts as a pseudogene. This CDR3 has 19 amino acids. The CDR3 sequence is CASRLVLWDRQTSTDTQYF. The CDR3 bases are TGTGCAAGTCGCTTAGTTTTATGGGACAGGCAAACTAGCACAGATACGCAGTATTTT.

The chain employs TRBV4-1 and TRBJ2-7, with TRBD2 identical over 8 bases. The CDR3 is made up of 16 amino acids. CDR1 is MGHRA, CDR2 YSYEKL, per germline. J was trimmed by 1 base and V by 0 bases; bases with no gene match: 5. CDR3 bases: TGCGCCAGCAGCCAAGATTTTCGGGGGGGTTCCTACGAGCAGTACTTC. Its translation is CASSQDFRGGSYEQYF.

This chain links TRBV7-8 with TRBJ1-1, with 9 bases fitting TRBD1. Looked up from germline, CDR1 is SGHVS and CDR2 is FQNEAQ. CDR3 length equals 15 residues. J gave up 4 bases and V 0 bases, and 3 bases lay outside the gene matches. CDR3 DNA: TGTGCCAGCAGCTTAGCGCGGACAGGGGCCACTGAAGCTTTCTTT. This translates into CASSLARTGATEAFF.

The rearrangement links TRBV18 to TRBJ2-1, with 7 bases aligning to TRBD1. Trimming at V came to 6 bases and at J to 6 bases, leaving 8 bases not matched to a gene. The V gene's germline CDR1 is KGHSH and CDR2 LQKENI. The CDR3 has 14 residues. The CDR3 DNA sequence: TGTGCCAGCTCCCGAACCCGGGACAGCAATGAGCAGTTCTTC. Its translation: CASSRTRDSNEQFF.

This CDR3 is CASSLDRGEKLFF. CDR3 DNA sequence: TGTGCCAGCAGCTTGGACAGGGGGGAAAAACTGTTTTTT. The chain recombines TRBV7-2 with TRBJ1-4; 10 bases line up with TRBD1. In germline, CDR1 is SGHTA, CDR2 FQGNSA. The J segment lost 8 bases and the V segment lost 3 bases, leaving 0 bases of the junction unmatched. The CDR3 is made up of 13 amino acids. Variable domain in full (rest from reference TRBV7-2 and TRBJ1-4): GAGVSQSPSNKVTEKGKDVELRCDPISGHTALYWYRQSLGQGLEFLIYFQGNSAPDKSGLPSDRFSAERTGGSVSTLTIQRTQQEDSAVYLCASSLDRGEKLFFGSGTQLSVL.

The CDR3 sequence is CASSSSDSGGETQYF. CDR3 nucleotides: TGCGCCAGCAGCTCATCCGATAGCGGGGGTGAGACCCAGTACTTC. The chain has TRBV5-1 and TRBJ2-5, with 9 bases lining up with TRBD2. The CDR3 runs to 15 residues. J lost 5 bases, V lost 3 bases, and 8 bases had no gene match. Germline loops: CDR1 SGHRS, CDR2 YFSETQ.

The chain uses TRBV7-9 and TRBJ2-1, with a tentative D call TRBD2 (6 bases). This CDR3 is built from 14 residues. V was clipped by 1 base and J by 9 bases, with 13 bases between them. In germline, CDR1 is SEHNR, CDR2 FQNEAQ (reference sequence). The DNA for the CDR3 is TGTGCCAGCAGCTTAGGAGCGCGGGGCGGTGAGCAGTTCTTC. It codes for CASSLGARGGEQFF.

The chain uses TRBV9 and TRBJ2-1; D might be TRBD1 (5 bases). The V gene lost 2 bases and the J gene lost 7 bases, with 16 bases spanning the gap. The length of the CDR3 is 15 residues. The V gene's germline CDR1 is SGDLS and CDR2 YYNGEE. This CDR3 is CASSVDLLGPNEQFF. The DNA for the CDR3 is TGTGCCAGCAGCGTGGATTTGTTGGGGCCGAATGAGCAGTTCTTC.

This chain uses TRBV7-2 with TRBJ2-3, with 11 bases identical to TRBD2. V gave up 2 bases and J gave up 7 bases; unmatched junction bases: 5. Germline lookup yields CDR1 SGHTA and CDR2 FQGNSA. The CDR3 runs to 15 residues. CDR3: CASSLTSGGMNTQYF. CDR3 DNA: TGTGCCAGCAGCTTAACTAGCGGGGGTATGAATACGCAGTATTTT.

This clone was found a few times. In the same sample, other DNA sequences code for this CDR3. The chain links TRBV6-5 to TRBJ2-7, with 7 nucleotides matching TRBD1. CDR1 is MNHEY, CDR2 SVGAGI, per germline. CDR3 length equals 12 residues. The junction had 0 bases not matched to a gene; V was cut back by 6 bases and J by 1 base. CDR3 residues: CASRTGSYEQYF. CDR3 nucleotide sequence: TGTGCCAGCAGGACAGGGTCCTACGAGCAGTACTTC.

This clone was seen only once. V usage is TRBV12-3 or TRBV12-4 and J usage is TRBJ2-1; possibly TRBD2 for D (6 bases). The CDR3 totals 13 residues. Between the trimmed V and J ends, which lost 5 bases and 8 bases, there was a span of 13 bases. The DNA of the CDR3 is TGTGCCAGCAGTAAGACTAGTTTCGATGAGCAGTTCTTC. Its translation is CASSKTSFDEQFF.

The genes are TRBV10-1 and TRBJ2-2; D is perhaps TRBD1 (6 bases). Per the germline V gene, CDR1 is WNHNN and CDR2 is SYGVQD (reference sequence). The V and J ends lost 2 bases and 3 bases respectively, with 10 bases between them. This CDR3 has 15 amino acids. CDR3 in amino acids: CASSETGCDTGELFF. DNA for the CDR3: TGCGCCAGCAGTGAGACAGGGTGTGACACCGGGGAGCTGTTTTTT.

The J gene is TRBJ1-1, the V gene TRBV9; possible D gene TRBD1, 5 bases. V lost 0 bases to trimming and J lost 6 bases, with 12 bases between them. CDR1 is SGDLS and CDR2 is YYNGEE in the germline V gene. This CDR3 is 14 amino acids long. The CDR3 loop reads CASSVGKGGAEAFF. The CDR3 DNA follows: TGTGCCAGCAGCGTAGGAAAGGGAGGGGCTGAAGCTTTCTTT.

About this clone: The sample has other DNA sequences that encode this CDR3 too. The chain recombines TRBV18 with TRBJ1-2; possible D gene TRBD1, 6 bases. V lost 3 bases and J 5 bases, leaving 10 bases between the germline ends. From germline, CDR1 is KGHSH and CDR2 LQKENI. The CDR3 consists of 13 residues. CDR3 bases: TGTGCCAGCTCACCCGCGGACAGTTATGGCTACACCTTC. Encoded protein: CASSPADSYGYTF.